The clone carrying this T cell receptor beta chain was observed a handful of times. The data were taken from a study of blood T cell repertoires in COVID-19. Study details: The study drew acute and convalescent COVID-19 samples from the United States, Italy and Spain. PBMCs, B-cell-depleted T cells, or T cells were the source of the cDNA or gDNA that made up the material.

As originally analysed: Amplification with reference gene primers provided the estimates of nucleated cell counts. Repertoires were generated with immunoSEQ multiplex PCR, while TCRdb's copy carries only in-frame clones and drops some. V, J and clone size are taken as reported in that table, and D and trimming were inferred from the DNA itself. The sample lists tens of thousands of clones, about nine tenths seen once, with approximately 15% in the top ten. Trimming took off 7 bases at V and 4 bases at J, with 25 bases between the two ends. Germline V lookup: CDR1 SEHNR, CDR2 FQNEAQ (reference sequence). CDR3 length equals 17 residues.

The sample taken for sequencing was peripheral blood. The rearrangement uses TRBV7-9 and TRBJ1-2; D may be TRBD1 (6 bases). The source is a woman of 80 years or more with active or convalescent COVID-19. The CDR3 sequence is CASTRYPGGGSPYGYTF. CDR3 coding DNA: TGTGCCAGCACGCGCTACCCCGGGGGGGGCTCACCCTATGGCTACACCTTC.